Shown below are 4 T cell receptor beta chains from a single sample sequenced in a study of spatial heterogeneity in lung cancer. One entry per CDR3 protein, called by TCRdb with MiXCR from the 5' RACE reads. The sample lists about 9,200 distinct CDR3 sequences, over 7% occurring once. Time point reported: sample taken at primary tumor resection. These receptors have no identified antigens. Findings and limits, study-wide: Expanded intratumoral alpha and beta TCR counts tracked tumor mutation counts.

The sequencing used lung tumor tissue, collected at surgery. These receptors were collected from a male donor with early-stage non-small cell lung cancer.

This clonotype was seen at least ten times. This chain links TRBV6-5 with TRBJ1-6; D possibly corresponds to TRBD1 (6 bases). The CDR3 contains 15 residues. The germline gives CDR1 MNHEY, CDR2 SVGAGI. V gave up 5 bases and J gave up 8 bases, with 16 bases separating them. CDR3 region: CASSRRGVADSPLHF. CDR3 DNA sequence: TGTGCCAGCAGTCGAAGGGGGGTTGCGGATTCACCCCTCCACTTT.

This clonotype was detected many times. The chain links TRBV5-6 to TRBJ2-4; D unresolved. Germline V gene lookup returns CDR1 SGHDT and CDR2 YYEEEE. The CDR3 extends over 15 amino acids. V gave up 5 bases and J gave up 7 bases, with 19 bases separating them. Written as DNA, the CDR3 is TGTGCCAGCAGGGCCGGGCCAGCTGTAACGAACATTCAGTACTTC. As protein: CASRAGPAVTNIQYF.

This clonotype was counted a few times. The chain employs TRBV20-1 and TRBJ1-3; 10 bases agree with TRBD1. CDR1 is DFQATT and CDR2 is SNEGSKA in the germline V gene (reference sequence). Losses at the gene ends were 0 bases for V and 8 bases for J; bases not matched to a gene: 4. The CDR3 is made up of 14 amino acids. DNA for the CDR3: TGCAGTGCTAGAGATGGGACAGGGGTAGACACCATATATTTT. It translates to CSARDGTGVDTIYF.

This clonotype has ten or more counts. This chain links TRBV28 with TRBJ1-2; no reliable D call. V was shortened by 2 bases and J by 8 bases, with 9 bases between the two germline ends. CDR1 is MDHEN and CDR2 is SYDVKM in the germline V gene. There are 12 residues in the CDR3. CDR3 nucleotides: TGTGCCAGCAGTTTACGATCTGGAGGCTACACCTTC. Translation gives CASSLRSGGYTF.